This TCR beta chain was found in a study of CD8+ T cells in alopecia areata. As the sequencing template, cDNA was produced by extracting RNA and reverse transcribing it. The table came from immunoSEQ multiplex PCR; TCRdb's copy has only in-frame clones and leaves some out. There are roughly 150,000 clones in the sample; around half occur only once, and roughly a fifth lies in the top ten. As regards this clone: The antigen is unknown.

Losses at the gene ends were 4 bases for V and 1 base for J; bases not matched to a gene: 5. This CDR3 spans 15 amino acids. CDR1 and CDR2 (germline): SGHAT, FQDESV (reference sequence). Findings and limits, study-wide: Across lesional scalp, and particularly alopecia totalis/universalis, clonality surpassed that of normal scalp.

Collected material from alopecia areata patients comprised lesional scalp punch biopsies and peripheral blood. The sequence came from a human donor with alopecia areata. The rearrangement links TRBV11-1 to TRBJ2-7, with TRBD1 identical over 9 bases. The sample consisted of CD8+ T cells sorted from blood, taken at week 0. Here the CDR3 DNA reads TGTGCCAGCAGCTACGGGACAGGGATTTCCTACGAGCAGTACTTC. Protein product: CASSYGTGISYEQYF.